This T cell receptor beta chain came from a study of blood T cell repertoires in COVID-19 (dated by TCRdb to 2020 to 2022). Concerning the study at large: Samples covering the acute and convalescent phases of COVID-19 were provided by collaborators in the United States, Italy and Spain. The repertoires were made available in a free public database intended to serve as a resource for research on the immune response to SARS-CoV-2. The samples were drawn from the first 160 participants of the ongoing ImmuneRACE study and from 950 to 1,500 subjects provided by 6 global collaborators. Subjects who had been exposed to COVID-19, were actively infected with it, or had recovered from it provided the deeply sampled blood TCRbeta repertoires that made up the dataset. The sample metadata nearly always contained a de-identified subject ID, COVID-19 status, age in years and sex. The prospective study material was composed of cDNA or gDNA derived from T cells, B-cell-depleted T cells, or PBMCs. Where HLA class I and class II types were available, the types were taken from metadata supplied by the sample provider, not from assay-based typing. Beyond this particular receptor, the publication reports: How much clinical and demographic metadata was included differed by source and by participant, and the metadata was provided uncurated.

A word on this clone: It has no known antigen specificity. No base qualities exist here, and no much larger clone lies one base off it.

Counted from cysteine to phenylalanine, this CDR3 has 13 amino acids. Just CDR3 DNA is preserved here, 39 bases in frame from base 1. Sequences MNHEY (CDR1) and SVGAGI (CDR2) are obtained from the germline V gene. Relative to germline, V is 6 bases shorter and J is 2 bases shorter, with 8 bases between their ends. The immunoSEQ Assay, a bias-controlled multiplex PCR, was used to amplify TCRbeta CDR3 regions from genomic DNA. The study's processing was this. Nucleated cell counts per sample were estimated from amplification of reference gene primers within the assay. Sequence reads were collapsed and filtered to measure the absolute abundance of every unique TCRbeta CDR3 rearrangement. For each sample, productive Simpson clonality was calculated as the square root of Simpson's diversity index over productive rearrangements. TCRdb took this table from immuneACCESS and kept in-frame rearrangements with V and J called. Such tables lack part of the clones; where checked against another copy, unresolved V genes explain under half of the gap, and the rest is unexplained. D and trimming were read from the DNA, whereas the V and J calls and clone size are those reported in that table. The sample table contains 250,000 to 300,000 clones; only one count was recorded for around 90% of them. Of the sample, roughly 2% falls within the top ten clones.

Another Seattle source contributed samples from volunteer blood donors who had recovered from COVID-19. The collaborating institutions used their own protocols to collect whole blood in K2EDTA tubes. Collaborator samples were shipped for TCRbeta analysis as frozen whole blood, isolated PBMCs, or DNA extracted from either sample type. This sequence originates from a woman aged 50 to 60 who had recovered from COVID-19. The sequenced sample consisted of peripheral blood. The chain links TRBV6-5 with TRBJ1-5; perhaps TRBD1 is the D gene, with 5 bases matching. The CDR3 sequence is CASRVGGNQPQHF. The bases read TGTGCCAGCAGGGTAGGGGGCAATCAGCCCCAGCATTTT.